The sequence of this TCR beta chain was determined in a study of cytomegalovirus exposure and HLA in healthy donors. Primers included in the PCR were 60 Vbeta and 13 Jbeta primers. The table came from immunoSEQ multiplex PCR; TCRdb's copy has only in-frame clones and leaves some out. The sample lists 60,000 to 95,000 clones; 84% were seen once. Sequencing input: PBMCs. This clonotype originated in a man between 65 and 80 years old in good health and CMV-seropositive.

CDR3 bases: TGTGCCAGCAGTCCCCGACTAGCCACCGGGGAGCTGTTTTTT. This sequence encodes CASSPRLATGELFF. The V and J genes are TRBV6-5 and TRBJ2-2; 7 bases agree with TRBD2. The CDR3 contains 14 residues. The V gene's germline CDR1 is MNHEY and CDR2 SVGAGI. The trim removed 5 bases at V and 4 bases at J, leaving 4 bases unmatched.